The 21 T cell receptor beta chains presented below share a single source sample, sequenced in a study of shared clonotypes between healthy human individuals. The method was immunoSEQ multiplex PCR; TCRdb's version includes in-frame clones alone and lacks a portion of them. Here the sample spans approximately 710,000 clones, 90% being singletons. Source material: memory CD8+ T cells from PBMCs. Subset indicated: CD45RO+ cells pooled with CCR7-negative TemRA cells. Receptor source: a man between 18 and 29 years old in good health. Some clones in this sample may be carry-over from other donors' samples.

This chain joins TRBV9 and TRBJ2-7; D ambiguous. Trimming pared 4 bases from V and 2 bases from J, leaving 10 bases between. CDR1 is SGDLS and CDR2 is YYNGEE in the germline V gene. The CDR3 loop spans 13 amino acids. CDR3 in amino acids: CASSLYGAYEQYF. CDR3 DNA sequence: TGTGCCAGCAGCCTCTACGGTGCCTACGAGCAGTACTTC.

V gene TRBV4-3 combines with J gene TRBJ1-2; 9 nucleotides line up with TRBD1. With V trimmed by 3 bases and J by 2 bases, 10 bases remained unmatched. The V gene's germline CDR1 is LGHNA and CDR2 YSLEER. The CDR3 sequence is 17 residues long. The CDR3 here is CASSHFSFDRGNYGYTF. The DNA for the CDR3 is TGCGCCAGCAGCCACTTTTCCTTCGACAGGGGGAACTATGGCTACACCTTC.

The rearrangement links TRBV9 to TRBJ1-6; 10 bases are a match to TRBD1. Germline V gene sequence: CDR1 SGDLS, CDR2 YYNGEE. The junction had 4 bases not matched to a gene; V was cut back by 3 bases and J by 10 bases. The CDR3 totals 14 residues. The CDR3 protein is CASSEDRGNSPLHF. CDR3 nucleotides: TGTGCCAGCAGCGAGGACAGGGGGAACTCACCCCTCCACTTT.

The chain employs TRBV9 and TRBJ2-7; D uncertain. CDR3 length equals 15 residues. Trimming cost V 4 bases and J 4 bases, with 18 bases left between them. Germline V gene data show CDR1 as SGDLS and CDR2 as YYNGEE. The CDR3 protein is CASSPQLAADYEQYF. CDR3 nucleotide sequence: TGTGCCAGCAGCCCCCAGCTCGCCGCGGATTACGAGCAGTACTTC.

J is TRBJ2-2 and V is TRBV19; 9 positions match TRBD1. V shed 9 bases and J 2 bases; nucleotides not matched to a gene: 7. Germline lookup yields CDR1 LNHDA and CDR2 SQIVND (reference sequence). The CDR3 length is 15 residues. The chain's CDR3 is CASPEGQGNTGELFF. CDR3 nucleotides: TGTGCCAGCCCCGAGGGACAGGGCAACACCGGGGAGCTGTTTTTT.

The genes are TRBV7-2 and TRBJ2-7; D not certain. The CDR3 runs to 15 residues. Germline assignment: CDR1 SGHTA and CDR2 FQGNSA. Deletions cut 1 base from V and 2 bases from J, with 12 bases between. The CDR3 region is CASSLEIAGAYEQYF. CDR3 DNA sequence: TGTGCCAGCAGCTTAGAGATAGCCGGAGCCTACGAGCAGTACTTC.

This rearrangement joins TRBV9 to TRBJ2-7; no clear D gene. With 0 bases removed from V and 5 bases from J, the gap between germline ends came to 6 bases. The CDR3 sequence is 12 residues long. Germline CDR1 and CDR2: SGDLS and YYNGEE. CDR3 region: CASSVAGDEQYF. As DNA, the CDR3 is TGTGCCAGCAGCGTAGCTGGGGACGAGCAGTACTTC.

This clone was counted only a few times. The CDR3 protein is CANRLTQYF. The CDR3 nucleotides read TGTGCCAACAGACTAACCCAGTACTTC. The rearrangement joins TRBV10-3 to TRBJ2-5, with a tentative D call TRBD2 (5 bases). The CDR3 has 9 residues. Trimming pared 10 bases from V and 8 bases from J, leaving 8 bases between. Germline V lookup: CDR1 ENHRY, CDR2 SYGVKD.

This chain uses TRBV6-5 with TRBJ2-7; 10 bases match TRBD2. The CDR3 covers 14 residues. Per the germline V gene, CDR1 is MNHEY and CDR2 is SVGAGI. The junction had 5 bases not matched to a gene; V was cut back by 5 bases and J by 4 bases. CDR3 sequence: CASSIWTSGYEQYF. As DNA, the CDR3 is TGTGCCAGCAGTATCTGGACTAGCGGTTACGAGCAGTACTTC.

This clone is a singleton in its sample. In nucleotides, the CDR3 is TGTGCCAGCAGTTTACGGGGGAGGTACAATGAGCAGTTCTTC. This translates into CASSLRGRYNEQFF. The V and J genes are TRBV27 and TRBJ2-1; a possible D gene is TRBD2 (6 bases). The CDR3 length is 14 residues. Germline loops: CDR1 MNHEY, CDR2 SMNVEV (reference sequence). V was pared by 2 bases and J by 4 bases, with 9 bases between.

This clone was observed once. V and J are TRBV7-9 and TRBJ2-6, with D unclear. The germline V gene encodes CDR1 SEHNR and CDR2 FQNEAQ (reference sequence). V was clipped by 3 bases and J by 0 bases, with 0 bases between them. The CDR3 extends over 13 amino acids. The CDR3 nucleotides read TGTGCCAGCAGCTTCTCTGGGGCCAACGTCCTGACTTTC. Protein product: CASSFSGANVLTF. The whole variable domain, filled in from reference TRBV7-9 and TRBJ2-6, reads DTGVSQNPRHKITKRGQNVTFRCDPISEHNRLYWYRQTLGQGPEFLTYFQNEAQLEKSRLLSDRFSAERPKGSFSTLEIQRTEQGDSAMYLCASSFSGANVLTFGAGSRLTVL.

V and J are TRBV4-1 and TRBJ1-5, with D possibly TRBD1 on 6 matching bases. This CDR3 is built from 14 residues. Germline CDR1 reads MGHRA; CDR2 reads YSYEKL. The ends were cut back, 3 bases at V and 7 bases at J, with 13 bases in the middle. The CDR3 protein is CASSHKQGKQPQHF. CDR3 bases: TGCGCCAGCAGCCACAAACAGGGAAAACAGCCCCAGCATTTT.

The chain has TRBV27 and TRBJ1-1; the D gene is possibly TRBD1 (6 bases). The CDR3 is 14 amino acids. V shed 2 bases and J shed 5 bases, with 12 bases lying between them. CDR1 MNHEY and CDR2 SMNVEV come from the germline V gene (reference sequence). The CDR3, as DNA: TGTGCCAGCAGTTTACTAGGGGGGCGGACTGAAGCTTTCTTT. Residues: CASSLLGGRTEAFF.

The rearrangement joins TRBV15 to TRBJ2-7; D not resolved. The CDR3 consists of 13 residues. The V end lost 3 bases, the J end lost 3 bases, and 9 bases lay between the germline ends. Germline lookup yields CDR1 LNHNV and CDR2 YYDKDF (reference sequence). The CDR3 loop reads CATSSGRFYEQYF. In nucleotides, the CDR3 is TGTGCCACCAGCAGCGGTAGGTTCTACGAGCAGTACTTC. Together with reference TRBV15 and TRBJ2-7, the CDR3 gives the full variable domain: DAMVIQNPRYQVTQFGKPVTLSCSQTLNHNVMYWYQQKSSQAPKLLFHYYDKDFNNEADTPDNFQSRRPNTSFCFLDIRSPGLGDTAMYLCATSSGRFYEQYFGPGTRLTVT.

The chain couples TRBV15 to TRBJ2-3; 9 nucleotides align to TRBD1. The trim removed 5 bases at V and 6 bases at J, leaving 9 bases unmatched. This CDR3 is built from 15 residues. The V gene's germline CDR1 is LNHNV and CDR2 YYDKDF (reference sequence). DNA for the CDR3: TGTGCCACCAGCCCGGGACAGGGTGTCTGGGATACGCAGTATTTT. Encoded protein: CATSPGQGVWDTQYF.

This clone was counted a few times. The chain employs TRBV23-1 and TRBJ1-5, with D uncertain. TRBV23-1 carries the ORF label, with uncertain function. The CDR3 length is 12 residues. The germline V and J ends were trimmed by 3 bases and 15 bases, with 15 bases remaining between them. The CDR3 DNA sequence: TGCGCCAGCAGTCACCCTAAACCCTCAAGGCATTTT. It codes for CASSHPKPSRHF.

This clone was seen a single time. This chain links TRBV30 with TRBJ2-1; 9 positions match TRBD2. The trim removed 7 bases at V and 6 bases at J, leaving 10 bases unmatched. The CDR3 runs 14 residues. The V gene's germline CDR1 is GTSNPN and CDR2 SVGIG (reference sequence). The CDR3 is CALTRGRAINEQFF. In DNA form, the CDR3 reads TGTGCCTTGACTCGCGGGAGGGCCATCAATGAGCAGTTCTTC. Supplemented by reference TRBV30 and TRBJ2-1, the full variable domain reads SQTIHQWPATLVQPVGSPLSLECTVEGTSNPNLYWYRQAAGRGLQLLFYSVGIGQISSEVPQNLSASRPQDRQFILSSKKLLLSDSGFYLCALTRGRAINEQFFGPGTRLTVL.

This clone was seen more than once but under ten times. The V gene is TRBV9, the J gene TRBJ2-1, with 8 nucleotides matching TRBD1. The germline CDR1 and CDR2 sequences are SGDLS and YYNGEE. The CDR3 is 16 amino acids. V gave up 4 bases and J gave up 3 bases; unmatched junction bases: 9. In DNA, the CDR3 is TGTGCCAGCAGCAGGGGACAGGCGGATAGCTACAATGAGCAGTTCTTC. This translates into CASSRGQADSYNEQFF.

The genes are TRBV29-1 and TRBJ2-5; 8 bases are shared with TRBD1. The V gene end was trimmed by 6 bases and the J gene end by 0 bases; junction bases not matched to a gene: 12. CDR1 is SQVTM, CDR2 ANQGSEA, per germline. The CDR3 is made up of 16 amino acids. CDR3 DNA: TGCAGCGTGGCCGGGACAGGCAATCTGTACCAAGAGACCCAGTACTTC. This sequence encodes CSVAGTGNLYQETQYF.

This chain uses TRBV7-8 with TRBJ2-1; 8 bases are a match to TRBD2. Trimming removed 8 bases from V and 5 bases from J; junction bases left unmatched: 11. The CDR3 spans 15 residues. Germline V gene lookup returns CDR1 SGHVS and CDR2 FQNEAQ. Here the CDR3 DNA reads TGTGCCAGCGTGGAGCGGGAGAAACCCGACAATGAGCAGTTCTTC. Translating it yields CASVEREKPDNEQFF.

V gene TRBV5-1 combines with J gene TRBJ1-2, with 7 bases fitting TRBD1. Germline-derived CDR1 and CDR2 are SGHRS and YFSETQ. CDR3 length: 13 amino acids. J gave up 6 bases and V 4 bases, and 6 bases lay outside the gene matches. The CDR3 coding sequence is TGCGCCAGCAGCGGAGACAGGGTGGATGGCTACACCTTC. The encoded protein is CASSGDRVDGYTF.